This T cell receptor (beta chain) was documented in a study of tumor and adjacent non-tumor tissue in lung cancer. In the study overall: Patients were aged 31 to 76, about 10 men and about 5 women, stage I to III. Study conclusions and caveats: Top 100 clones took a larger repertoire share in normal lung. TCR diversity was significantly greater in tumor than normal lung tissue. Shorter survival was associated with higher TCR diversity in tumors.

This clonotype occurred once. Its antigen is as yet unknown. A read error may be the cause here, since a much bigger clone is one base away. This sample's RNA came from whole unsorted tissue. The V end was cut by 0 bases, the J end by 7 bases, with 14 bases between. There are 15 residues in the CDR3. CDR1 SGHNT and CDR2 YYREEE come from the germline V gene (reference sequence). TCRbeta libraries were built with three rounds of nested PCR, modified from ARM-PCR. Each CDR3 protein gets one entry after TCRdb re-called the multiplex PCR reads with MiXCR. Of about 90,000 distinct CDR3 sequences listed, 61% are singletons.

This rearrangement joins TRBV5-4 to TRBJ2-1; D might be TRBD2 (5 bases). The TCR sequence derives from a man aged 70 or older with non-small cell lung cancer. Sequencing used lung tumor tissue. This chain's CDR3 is CASSLDSCGWNEQFF. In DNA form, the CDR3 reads TGTGCCAGCAGCTTGGACTCTTGCGGGTGGAATGAGCAGTTCTTC.